This TCR beta chain was documented in a study of cytomegalovirus exposure and HLA in healthy donors. V lost 5 bases, J lost 3 bases, and 2 bases stayed unmatched. This CDR3 is 13 amino acids long. Germline V gene lookup returns CDR1 SEHNR and CDR2 FQNEAQ (reference sequence). 13 Jbeta primers and 60 Vbeta primers were used for the PCR. Profiling relied on immunoSEQ multiplex PCR, and the TCRdb table lists in-frame clones only, not all of them. The sample yields some 130,000 clones, over 70% seen once. The receptor was derived from a woman between 35 and 50 years old in good health and CMV-seronegative. Sequencing was performed on PBMCs. This chain connects TRBV7-9 to TRBJ2-7; 9 bases fit TRBD2. In nucleotides, the CDR3 is TGTGCCAGCAGCCTGACTAGCGGCTACGAGCAGTACTTC. Its protein is CASSLTSGYEQYF.